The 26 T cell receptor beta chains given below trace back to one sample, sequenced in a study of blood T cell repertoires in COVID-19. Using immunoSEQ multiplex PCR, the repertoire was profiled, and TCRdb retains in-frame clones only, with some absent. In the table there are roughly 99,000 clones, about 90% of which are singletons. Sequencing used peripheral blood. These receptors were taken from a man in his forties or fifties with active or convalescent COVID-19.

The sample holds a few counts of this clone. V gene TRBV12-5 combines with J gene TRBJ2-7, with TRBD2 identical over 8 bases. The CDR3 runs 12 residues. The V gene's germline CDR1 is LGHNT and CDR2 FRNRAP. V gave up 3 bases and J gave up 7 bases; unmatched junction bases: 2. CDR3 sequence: CASGFRLAEQYF. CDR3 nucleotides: TGTGCTAGTGGTTTCCGACTAGCGGAGCAGTACTTC.

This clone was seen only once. CDR3 in amino acids: CASSQDNRVSFTEAFF. CDR3 nucleotide sequence: TGCGCCAGCAGCCAAGATAACAGGGTGAGTTTCACTGAAGCTTTCTTT. The V and J genes are TRBV4-3 and TRBJ1-1, with a tentative D call TRBD1 (6 bases). CDR1 LGHNA and CDR2 YSLEER come from the germline V gene. V lost 0 bases and J lost 4, with 15 bases in between. CDR3 length: 16 residues.

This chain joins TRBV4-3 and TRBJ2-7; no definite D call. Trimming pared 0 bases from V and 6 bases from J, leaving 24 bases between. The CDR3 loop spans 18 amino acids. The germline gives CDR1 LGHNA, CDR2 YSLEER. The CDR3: CASSQDLLESIRPIEQYF. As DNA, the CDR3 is TGCGCCAGCAGCCAAGATCTTCTTGAATCTATCCGCCCCATCGAGCAGTACTTC.

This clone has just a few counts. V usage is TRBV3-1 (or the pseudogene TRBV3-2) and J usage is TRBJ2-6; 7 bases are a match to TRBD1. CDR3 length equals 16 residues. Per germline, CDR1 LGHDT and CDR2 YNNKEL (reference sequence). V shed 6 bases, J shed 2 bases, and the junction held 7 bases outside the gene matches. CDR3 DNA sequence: TGTGCCAGCAGTCTACCGGGACAGACTGGGGCCAACGTCCTGACTTTC. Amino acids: CASSLPGQTGANVLTF.

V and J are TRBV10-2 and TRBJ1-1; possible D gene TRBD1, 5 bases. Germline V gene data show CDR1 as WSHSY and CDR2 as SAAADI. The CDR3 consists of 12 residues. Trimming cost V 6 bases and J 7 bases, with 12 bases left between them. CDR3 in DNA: TGCGCCAGCAGGGACCTCAGGGATGAAGCTTTCTTT. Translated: CASRDLRDEAFF.

In nucleotides, the CDR3 is TGTGCCAGCAGTTACATTGGACAGGGAAATTCTGAAGCTTTCTTT. Protein sequence: CASSYIGQGNSEAFF. The J gene is TRBJ1-1, the V gene TRBV6-5, with TRBD1 identical over 8 bases. After removal of 2 bases from V and 6 bases from J, the junction contained 8 bases not matched to a gene. The CDR3 covers 15 residues. Germline V gives CDR1 MNHEY, CDR2 SVGAGI.

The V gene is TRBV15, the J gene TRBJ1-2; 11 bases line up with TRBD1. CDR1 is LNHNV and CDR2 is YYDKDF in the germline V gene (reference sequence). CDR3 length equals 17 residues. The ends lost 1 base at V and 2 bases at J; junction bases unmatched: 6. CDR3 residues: CATSRVGGTGGNYGYTF. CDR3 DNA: TGTGCCACCAGCAGAGTTGGCGGGACAGGGGGGAACTATGGCTACACCTTC.

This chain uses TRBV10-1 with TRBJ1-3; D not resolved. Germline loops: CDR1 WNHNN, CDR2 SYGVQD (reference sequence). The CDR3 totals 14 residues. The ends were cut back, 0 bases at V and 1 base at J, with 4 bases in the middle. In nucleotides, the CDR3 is TGCGCCAGCAGTGAGTCTGTATCTGGAAACACCATATATTTT. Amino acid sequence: CASSESVSGNTIYF.

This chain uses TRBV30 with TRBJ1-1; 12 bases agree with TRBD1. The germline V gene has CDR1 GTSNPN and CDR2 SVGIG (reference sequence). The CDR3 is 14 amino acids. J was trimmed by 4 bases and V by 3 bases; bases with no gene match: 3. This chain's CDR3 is CAWRGQGAVTEAFF. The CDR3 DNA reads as TGTGCCTGGAGGGGACAGGGGGCGGTCACTGAAGCTTTCTTT.

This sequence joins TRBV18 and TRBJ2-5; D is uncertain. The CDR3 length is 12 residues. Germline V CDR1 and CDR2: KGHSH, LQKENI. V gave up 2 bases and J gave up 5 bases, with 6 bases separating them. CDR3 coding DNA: TGTGCCAGCTCACCATCACGGGAGACCCAGTACTTC. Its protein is CASSPSRETQYF.

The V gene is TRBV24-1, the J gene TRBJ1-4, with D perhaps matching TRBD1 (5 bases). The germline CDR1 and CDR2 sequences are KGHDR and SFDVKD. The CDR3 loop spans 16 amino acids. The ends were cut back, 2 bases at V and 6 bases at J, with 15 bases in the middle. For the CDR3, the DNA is TGTGCCACCAGTGATTCCTCAAGGACAATGGATGAAAAACTGTTTTTT. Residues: CATSDSSRTMDEKLFF.

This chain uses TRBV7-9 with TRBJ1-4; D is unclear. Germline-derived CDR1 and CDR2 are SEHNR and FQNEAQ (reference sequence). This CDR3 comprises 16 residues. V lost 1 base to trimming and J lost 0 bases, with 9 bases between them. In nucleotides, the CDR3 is TGTGCCAGCAGCTTAGATCGGACTACAACTAATGAAAAACTGTTTTTT. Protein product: CASSLDRTTTNEKLFF.

The DNA for the CDR3 is TGTGCCAGCAGTCTACAGGGGAAGCAGTACTTC. Translated: CASSLQGKQYF. The rearrangement links TRBV28 to TRBJ2-7; 7 nucleotides agree with TRBD1. This CDR3 comprises 11 residues. Trimming removed 5 bases from V and 8 bases from J; junction bases left unmatched: 3. Germline values: CDR1 MDHEN, CDR2 SYDVKM.

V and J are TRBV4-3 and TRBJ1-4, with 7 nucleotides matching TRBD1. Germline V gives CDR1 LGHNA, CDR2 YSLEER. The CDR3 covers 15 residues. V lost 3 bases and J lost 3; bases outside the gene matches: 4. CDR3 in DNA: TGCGCCAGCAGCCAGACCGGGACAGCTAATGAAAAACTGTTTTTT. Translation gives CASSQTGTANEKLFF.

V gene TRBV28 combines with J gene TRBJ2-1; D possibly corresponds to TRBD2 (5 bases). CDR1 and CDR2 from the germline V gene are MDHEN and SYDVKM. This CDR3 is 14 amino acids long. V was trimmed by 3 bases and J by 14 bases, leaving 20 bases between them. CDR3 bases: TGTGCCAGCAGTTTTATTGGGAGTAAGGACTTCAAGTTCTTC. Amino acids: CASSFIGSKDFKFF.

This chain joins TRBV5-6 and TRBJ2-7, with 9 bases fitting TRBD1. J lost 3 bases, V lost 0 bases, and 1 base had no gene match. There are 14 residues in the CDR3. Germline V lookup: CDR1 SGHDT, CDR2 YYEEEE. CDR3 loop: CASSLGQGVYEQYF. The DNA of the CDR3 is TGTGCCAGCAGCTTGGGACAGGGGGTCTACGAGCAGTACTTC. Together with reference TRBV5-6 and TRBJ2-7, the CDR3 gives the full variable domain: DAGVTQSPTHLIKTRGQQVTLRCSPKSGHDTVSWYQQALGQGPQFIFQYYEEEERQRGNFPDRFSGHQFPNYSSELNVNALLLGDSALYLCASSLGQGVYEQYFGPGTRLTVT.

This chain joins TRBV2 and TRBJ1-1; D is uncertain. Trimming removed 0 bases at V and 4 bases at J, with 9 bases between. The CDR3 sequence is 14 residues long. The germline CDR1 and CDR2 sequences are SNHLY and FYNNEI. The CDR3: CASSEASGFTEAFF. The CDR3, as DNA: TGTGCCAGCAGTGAAGCCTCGGGGTTCACTGAAGCTTTCTTT. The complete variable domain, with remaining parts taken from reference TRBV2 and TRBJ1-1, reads EPEVTQTPSHQVTQMGQEVILRCVPISNHLYFYWYRQILGQKVEFLVSFYNNEISEKSEIFDDQFSVERPDGSNFTLKIRSTKLEDSAMYFCASSEASGFTEAFFGQGTRLTVV.

The chain's CDR3 is CASSLDFGTNEKLFF. The CDR3 nucleotides read TGTGCCAGCAGCTTGGATTTCGGGACTAATGAAAAACTGTTTTTT. V is TRBV5-4 and J is TRBJ1-4; D is undetermined. Germline CDR1 reads SGHNT; CDR2 reads YYREEE (reference sequence). This CDR3 contains 15 residues. Trimming pared 0 bases from V and 2 bases from J, leaving 8 bases between.

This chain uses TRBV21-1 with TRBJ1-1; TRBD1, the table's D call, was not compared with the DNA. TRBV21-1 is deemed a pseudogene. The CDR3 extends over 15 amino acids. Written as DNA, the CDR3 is TGTGCCAGCAGCAAAGGGGGACGAGACAGGGAGTCCGCTTTCTTT. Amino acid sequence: CASSKGGRDRESAFF.

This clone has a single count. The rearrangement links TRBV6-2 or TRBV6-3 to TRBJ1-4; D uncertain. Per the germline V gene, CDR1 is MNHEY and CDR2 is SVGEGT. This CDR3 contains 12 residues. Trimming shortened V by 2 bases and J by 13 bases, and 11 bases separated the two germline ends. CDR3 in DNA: TGTGCCAGCAGTTACGCGGCAGCCGGACTGTTTTTT. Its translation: CASSYAAAGLFF.

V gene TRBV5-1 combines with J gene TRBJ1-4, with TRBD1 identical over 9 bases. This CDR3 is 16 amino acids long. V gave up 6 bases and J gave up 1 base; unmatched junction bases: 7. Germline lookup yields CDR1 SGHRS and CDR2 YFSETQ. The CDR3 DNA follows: TGCGCCAGCACGACAGGGGGGTCTCGAACTAATGAAAAACTGTTTTTT. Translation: CASTTGGSRTNEKLFF.

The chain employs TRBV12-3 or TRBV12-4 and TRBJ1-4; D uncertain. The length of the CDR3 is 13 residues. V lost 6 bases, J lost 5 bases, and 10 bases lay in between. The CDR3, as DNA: TGTGCCAGCAGATCGCGGGAGAATGAAAAACTGTTTTTT. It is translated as CASRSRENEKLFF.

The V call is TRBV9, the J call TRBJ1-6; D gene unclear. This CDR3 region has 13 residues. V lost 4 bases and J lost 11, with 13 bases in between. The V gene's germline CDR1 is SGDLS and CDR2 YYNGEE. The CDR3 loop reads CASSPLGAPPLHF. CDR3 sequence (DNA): TGTGCCAGCAGCCCCTTGGGAGCTCCACCCCTCCACTTT.

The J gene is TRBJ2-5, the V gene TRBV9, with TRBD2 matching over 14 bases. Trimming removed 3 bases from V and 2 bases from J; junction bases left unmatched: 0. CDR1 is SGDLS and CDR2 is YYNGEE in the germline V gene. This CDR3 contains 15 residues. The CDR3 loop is CASSGLAGGQETQYF. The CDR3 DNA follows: TGTGCCAGCAGCGGACTAGCGGGAGGGCAAGAGACCCAGTACTTC.

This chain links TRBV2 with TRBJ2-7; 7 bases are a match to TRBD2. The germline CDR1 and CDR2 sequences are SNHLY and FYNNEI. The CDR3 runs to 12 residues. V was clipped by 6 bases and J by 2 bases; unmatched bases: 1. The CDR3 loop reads CASRGTTYEQYF. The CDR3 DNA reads TGTGCCAGCAGGGGGACTACCTACGAGCAGTACTTC.

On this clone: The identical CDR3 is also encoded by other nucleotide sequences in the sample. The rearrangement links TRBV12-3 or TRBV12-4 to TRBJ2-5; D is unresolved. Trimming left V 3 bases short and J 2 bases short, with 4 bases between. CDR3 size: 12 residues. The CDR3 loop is CASSFGQETQYF. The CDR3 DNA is TGTGCCAGCAGTTTCGGGCAAGAGACCCAGTACTTC.